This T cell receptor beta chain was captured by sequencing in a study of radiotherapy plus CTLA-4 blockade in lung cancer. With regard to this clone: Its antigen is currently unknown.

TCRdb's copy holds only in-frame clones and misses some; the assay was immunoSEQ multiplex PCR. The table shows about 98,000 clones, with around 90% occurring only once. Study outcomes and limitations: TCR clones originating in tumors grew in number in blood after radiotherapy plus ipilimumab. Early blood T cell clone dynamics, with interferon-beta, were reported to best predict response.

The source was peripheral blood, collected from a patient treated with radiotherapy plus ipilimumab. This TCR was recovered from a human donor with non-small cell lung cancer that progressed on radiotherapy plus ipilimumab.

The CDR3 DNA sequence: TGTGCCATCAGGCTGTCTGTCCAAGAGACCCAGTACTTC. It encodes CAIRLSVQETQYF. This rearrangement joins TRBV10-3 to TRBJ2-5; no clear D gene. Germline-derived CDR1 and CDR2 are ENHRY and SYGVKD. Between the trimmed V and J ends, which lost 6 bases and 1 base, there was a span of 9 bases. The CDR3 is made up of 13 amino acids.